The rows below give T cell receptor beta chains drawn from one sample of a study of memory CD4+ T cells and cytomegalovirus serostatus. Clones were read by immunoSEQ multiplex PCR, and TCRdb kept only the in-frame ones, dropping some. The table lists 45,000 to 65,000 clones, 65% to 85% of them singletons, with approximately 1.9% in the top ten. Sequenced sample: memory CD4+ T cells from blood. These receptors were obtained from an adult in good health and CMV-seropositive. Both conserved end residues are part of each CDR3. A D gene is named only where the DNA matches it firmly. Clone size, where shown, is once, few, many, or a class for clones that have expanded.

j_gene	v_gene	abundance	d_gene	CDR3nt	CDR3aa
TRBJ1-5	TRBV18	-	TRBD1	TGTGCCAGCTCACCGACAGGGAATCAGCCCCAGCATTTT	CASSPTGNQPQHF
TRBJ2-6	TRBV7-2	-	-	TGTGCCAGCCCTATGGTGGCGGCCTCTGGGGCCAACGTCCTGACTTTC	CASPMVAASGANVLTF
TRBJ1-1	TRBV15	-	-	TGTGCCACCAGCCGTTGGGGGCCCCCCGAAGCTTTCTTT	CATSRWGPPEAFF
TRBJ1-2	TRBV11-2	-	-	TGTGCCAGCAGCTTAGCGGGTCGCTATGGCTACACCTTC	CASSLAGRYGYTF
TRBJ2-7	TRBV19	-	-	TGTGCCAGTAGTAGCACCTCCGGGACGATATCCTACGAGCAGTACTTC	CASSSTSGTISYEQYF
TRBJ2-3	TRBV2	-	-	TGTGCCAGCAGTTCCACAGTGGTCCAAGGCACAGATACGCAGTATTTT	CASSSTVVQGTDTQYF
TRBJ1-1	TRBV4-1	few	-	TGCGCCAGCGGGGGGAACACTGAAGCTTTCTTT	CASGGNTEAFF
TRBJ2-1	TRBV2	-	-	TGTGCCAGCAGCCCTTCCCTACAGGGGAGGGATGAGCAGTTCTTC	CASSPSLQGRDEQFF
TRBJ1-2	TRBV6-5	-	-	TGTGCCAGCAGTTATAGTGGGGGAGCCCGCTATGGCTACACCTTC	CASSYSGGARYGYTF
TRBJ2-3	TRBV19	-	-	TGTGCCAGTAAGGGCGTCAGGGAAAGCACAGATACGCAGTATTTT	CASKGVRESTDTQYF
TRBJ2-2	TRBV5-4	-	TRBD2	TGTGCCAGCAGCCTGAGCGGACTAGCGACCACCGGGGAGCTGTTTTTT	CASSLSGLATTGELFF
TRBJ2-7	TRBV6-5	-	-	TGTGCCAGCAAACAGGGACTCTCCTACGAGCAGTACTTC	CASKQGLSYEQYF
TRBJ1-1	TRBV27	-	TRBD1	TGTGCCAGCAGTTTAAAGGCAGGGGGCACGGGAATGAACACTGAAGCTTTCTTT	CASSLKAGGTGMNTEAFF
TRBJ1-2	TRBV14	-	-	TGTGCCAGCAGCCAAGACCCGGGACACAATAACTATGGCTACACCTTC	CASSQDPGHNNYGYTF
TRBJ1-5	TRBV2	-	-	TGTGCCAGCAGCCTATACAGCAATCAGCCCCAGCATTTT	CASSLYSNQPQHF
TRBJ1-1	TRBV7-3	-	-	TGTGCCAGCAGCTTAGTGGGCAGGGCAAACACTGAAGCTTTCTTT	CASSLVGRANTEAFF
TRBJ1-1	TRBV19	few	TRBD1	TGTGCCAGTAGTTCAACAGGGGATACTGAAGCTTTCTTT	CASSSTGDTEAFF
TRBJ2-1	TRBV5-1	-	-	TGCGCCAGCAGCTTGAGCCGTAATGAGCAGTTCTTC	CASSLSRNEQFF
TRBJ1-2	TRBV9	-	-	TGTGCCAGCAGCGTAGCGGCTTCTGACTATGGCTACACCTTC	CASSVAASDYGYTF
TRBJ2-5	TRBV7-2	-	-	TGTGCCAGCAGCTTAGCGGAGGGAAACCAAGAGACCCAGTACTTC	CASSLAEGNQETQYF
TRBJ2-6	TRBV7-3	-	TRBD1	TGTGCCAGCGGTAGGACAGGGCACGGGGCCAACGTCCTGACTTTC	CASGRTGHGANVLTF
TRBJ1-3	TRBV4-1	-	TRBD1	TGCGCCAGCAGCCAATATGTGTTTCGCGTGGACAGGGACTCTGGAAACACCATATATTTT	CASSQYVFRVDRDSGNTIYF
TRBJ2-1	TRBV28	medium-sized	-	TGTGCCAGCAGTCTCCTTAGCCGCTCCTACAATGAGCAGTTCTTC	CASSLLSRSYNEQFF
TRBJ2-3	TRBV10-1	-	-	TGCGCCAGCAGTGATGGTGGGGAGACAGATACGCAGTATTTT	CASSDGGETDTQYF
TRBJ1-5	TRBV30	-	TRBD1	TGTGCCTGGAGTCCTTCTGGACAGGGGGTTACTAGCAATCAGCCCCAGCATTTT	CAWSPSGQGVTSNQPQHF
TRBJ2-1	TRBV30	-	-	TGTGCCTGGAGTGTACCGGGACTCACACCCGCAGCCCCCTACAATGAGCAGTTCTTC	CAWSVPGLTPAAPYNEQFF
TRBJ1-6	TRBV6-5	-	-	TGTGCCAGCAGAGGAGGCAGGATCCATTCACCCCTCCACTTT	CASRGGRIHSPLHF
TRBJ1-1	TRBV7-8	few	-	TGTGCCAGCAGCTTCCGCCCCGGGACACAGACGACGAACACTGAAGCTTTCTTT	CASSFRPGTQTTNTEAFF
TRBJ1-2	TRBV7-2	-	TRBD1	TGTGCCAGCACCAACGGACAGGTCTATGGCTACACCTTC	CASTNGQVYGYTF
TRBJ2-7	TRBV5-5	-	-	TGTGCCAGCAGTTTAGCCTACGAGCAGTACTTC	CASSLAYEQYF
TRBJ1-3	TRBV7-2	-	-	TGTGCCAGCAGCTTCGACAGCCACTCTGGAAACACCATATATTTT	CASSFDSHSGNTIYF
TRBJ1-5	TRBV15	-	-	TGTGCCACCAGCAGAACTGGGGGGGCATATCAGCCCCAGCATTTT	CATSRTGGAYQPQHF
TRBJ2-2	TRBV7-3	-	-	TGTGCCAGCAGCTCGACCCAGGTAGCCGGGGAGCTGTTTTTT	CASSSTQVAGELFF
TRBJ2-1	TRBV7-2	-	-	TGTGCCAGCAGCTTAGGTGGGAGCCTGTCTAATGAGCAGTTCTTC	CASSLGGSLSNEQFF
TRBJ2-5	TRBV19	-	-	TGTGCCAGTAGTAGGGCCTACCAAGAGACCCAGTACTTC	CASSRAYQETQYF
TRBJ1-2	TRBV4-3	-	TRBD1	TGCGCCAGCAGCCAAGCCTGGGGGGCGACAGGGGGATTATATGGCTACACCTTC	CASSQAWGATGGLYGYTF
TRBJ1-5	TRBV2	-	-	TGTGCCAGCGGCCGATCGTTTAGCAATCAGCCCCAGCATTTT	CASGRSFSNQPQHF
TRBJ2-7	TRBV4-2	-	TRBD2	TGTGCCAGCAGCCAAGCGGTAGTAGCGGGAGAGGGAGGGCAGTACTTC	CASSQAVVAGEGGQYF